Listed below are T cell receptor beta chains from one sample, sequenced in a study of cytomegalovirus exposure and HLA in healthy donors. Sequenced by immunoSEQ multiplex PCR; TCRdb stores in-frame clones only, minus some. The sample records approximately 150,000 clones, approximately 80% being singletons. The sample consisted of PBMCs. The origin of the receptors is a woman younger than 30 in good health and CMV-seropositive. CDR3s include the opening cysteine and the closing phenylalanine or tryptophan. D genes are given only for firm matches. The size entry is marked missing in some rows and otherwise reads once, few, many or a size class.

d_call	v_call	j_call	clone_size	cdr3_nt	cdr3_aa
NA	TRBV2	TRBJ2-5	NA	TGTGCCAGCAGTGCGCTCCAGGGTGGGAAGACCCAGTACTTC	CASSALQGGKTQYF
NA	TRBV6-5	TRBJ1-6	NA	TGTGCCAGCAGTTACAGGGGTCGGAACGGATCACCCCTCCACTTT	CASSYRGRNGSPLHF
TRBD2	TRBV14	TRBJ2-7	NA	TGTGCCAGCAGCCAAGGGGTCCTTAGCGGGCCAGGAGGAGGGTACTACGAGCAGTACTTC	CASSQGVLSGPGGGYYEQYF
NA	TRBV7-9	TRBJ2-7	NA	TGTTCCAGCAGCTCCCAGGACGAGCAGTACTTC	CSSSSQDEQYF
NA	TRBV29-1	TRBJ1-1	NA	TGCAGCGTTGTTCTAAGCGACACTGAAGCTTTCTTT	CSVVLSDTEAFF
TRBD1	TRBV11-2	TRBJ2-1	NA	TGTGCCAGCAGCTATACAGGGGGGATCTACAATGAGCAGTTCTTC	CASSYTGGIYNEQFF
TRBD2	TRBV5-4	TRBJ2-5	once	TGTGCCAGCAGTCCCTTGGTAGGCGGGGGGGCCGCGAAGACCCAGTACTTC	CASSPLVGGGAAKTQYF
TRBD2	TRBV29-1	TRBJ2-7	NA	TGCAGCGTTACAGGCGGGGGGGAGCTTGGCGAGCAGTACTTC	CSVTGGGELGEQYF
TRBD1	TRBV5-1	TRBJ2-1	NA	TGCGCCAGCAGCTTGATTGGGACAGGCCACAATGAGCAGTTCTTC	CASSLIGTGHNEQFF
NA	TRBV5-8	TRBJ1-5	few	TGTGCCAGCAGCTTGGTTCGTGGGGCAGGTCAGCCCCAGCATTTT	CASSLVRGAGQPQHF
NA	TRBV12-5	TRBJ1-2	NA	TGTGCTAGTGGTTTTGGGGCCTATGGCTACACCTTC	CASGFGAYGYTF
TRBD2	TRBV7-2	TRBJ2-3	NA	TGTGCCAGCAGCTTAGTAGGCGGGGGGGCTTCAAATACGCAGTATTTT	CASSLVGGGASNTQYF
NA	TRBV7-9	TRBJ1-5	NA	TGTGCCAGCAGCCTGAGTGGTGGAGTTAATCAGCCCCAGCATTTT	CASSLSGGVNQPQHF
TRBD1	TRBV7-3	TRBJ1-1	NA	TGTGCCAGCAGCGCAGGGGGGCTGAACACTGAAGCTTTCTTT	CASSAGGLNTEAFF
NA	TRBV2	TRBJ1-2	NA	TGTGCCAGCAGTGAATTCGCCGGGGAAGATGGCTACACCTTC	CASSEFAGEDGYTF
TRBD2	TRBV29-1	TRBJ2-1	once	TGCAGCGTTACCGGGACTAGGAATGAGCAGTTCTTC	CSVTGTRNEQFF
NA	TRBV5-1	TRBJ2-1	NA	TGCGCCAGCAGCTTGGGCGCAATGCTCAGGTACAATGAGCAGTTCTTC	CASSLGAMLRYNEQFF
TRBD1	TRBV6-5	TRBJ1-2	once	TGTGCCAGCAGTTCCTGGACAGGCTCGAAAGGCTACACCTTC	CASSSWTGSKGYTF
TRBD1	TRBV6-5	TRBJ1-5	NA	TGTGCCAGCAGGGATACAGGGGGTGATCAGCCCCAGCATTTT	CASRDTGGDQPQHF
TRBD1	TRBV19	TRBJ2-7	NA	TGTGCCAGTAGCCCTCGACAGGGCAACTACGAGCAGTACTTC	CASSPRQGNYEQYF
NA	TRBV19	TRBJ2-3	NA	TGTGCCAGTAGCACTGTGAGCGACAGTGGCACAGATACGCAGTATTTT	CASSTVSDSGTDTQYF
NA	TRBV21-1	TRBJ1-5	NA	TGTGCCAGCAGCAACCCAGGCGGAGGGGCCTGCAATCAGCCCCAGCATTTT	CASSNPGGGACNQPQHF
NA	TRBV11-2	TRBJ2-7	NA	TGTGCCAGCAGCTTAGGACGGGGGACGGGCTCCTACGAGCAGTACTTC	CASSLGRGTGSYEQYF
TRBD1	TRBV28	TRBJ1-5	NA	TGTGCCACCGAGGACAGGCTAAGACCCCAGCATTTT	CATEDRLRPQHF
NA	TRBV5-1	TRBJ2-5	NA	TGCGCCAGCAGCTTGGCCCCGACAGGCCAAGAGACCCAGTACTTC	CASSLAPTGQETQYF
NA	TRBV6-5	TRBJ1-2	NA	TGTGCCAGCAGTTACTCTCAGGGTGATTTCTATGGCTACACCTTC	CASSYSQGDFYGYTF
NA	TRBV18	TRBJ2-7	NA	TGTGCCAGCTCACCACGAGGCGCCTACGAGCAGTACTTC	CASSPRGAYEQYF
TRBD2	TRBV10-3	TRBJ2-2	NA	TGTGCCATCAGCGAGGGACTAGTCCCCGGGGAGCTGTTTTTT	CAISEGLVPGELFF
TRBD1	TRBV19	TRBJ2-2	NA	TGTGCCAGCCAGGACAGGGGGATTGGCACCGGGGAGCTGTTTTTT	CASQDRGIGTGELFF
TRBD1	TRBV7-2	TRBJ1-1	NA	TGTGCCAGCAGCACCCAGGGGGGACAGGGAGCTGAAGCTTTCTTT	CASSTQGGQGAEAFF
TRBD2	TRBV7-8	TRBJ2-7	few	TGTGCCAGCAGCAACCTAAAGAGACTAGCGGAGCAGTACTTC	CASSNLKRLAEQYF
TRBD1	TRBV11-3	TRBJ2-7	NA	TGTGCCAGCAGCTTATCCAGGGGGAGCAACGAGCAGTACTTC	CASSLSRGSNEQYF
TRBD1	TRBV15	TRBJ1-5	NA	TGTGCCACCAGCACCGACAGGGGGCAGGGTCAGCCCCAGCATTTT	CATSTDRGQGQPQHF
NA	TRBV6-1	TRBJ1-1	once	TGTGCCAGCACCCTGGGGGGGTCCCGGGACTTTGAAGCTTTCTTT	CASTLGGSRDFEAFF
NA	TRBV5-5	TRBJ1-6	NA	TGTGCCAGCAGCCTACAGATCCGCTCCTATAATTCACCCCTCCACTTT	CASSLQIRSYNSPLHF
TRBD2	TRBV7-2	TRBJ2-4	NA	TGTGCCAGCGGCGGGGGGGGGATAGCCAAAAACATTCAGTACTTC	CASGGGGIAKNIQYF
NA	TRBV6-6	TRBJ1-4	NA	TGTGCCAGCACGGGGGGTCAGGAGGAAAAACTGTTTTTT	CASTGGQEEKLFF
TRBD2	TRBV29-1	TRBJ2-3	NA	TGCAGCAAAATTAGCGGGGGCCCCGGGAATACGCAGTATTTT	CSKISGGPGNTQYF
NA	TRBV2	TRBJ1-5	NA	TGTGCCAGCCAAGGGGGAAATCAGCCCCAGCATTTT	CASQGGNQPQHF
NA	TRBV28	TRBJ2-7	NA	TGTGCCAGCCTATCTGGAGGTTTTACCTACGAGCAGTACTTC	CASLSGGFTYEQYF
TRBD1	TRBV7-6	TRBJ1-1	NA	TGTGCCAGCAGCTTAGGAGGAACAGGGGCCTCGGTAACTGAAGCTTTCTTT	CASSLGGTGASVTEAFF
TRBD1	TRBV28	TRBJ2-7	NA	TGTGCCAGCAGTCAGACGGGACAGTTCTACGAGCAGTACTTC	CASSQTGQFYEQYF
TRBD1	TRBV5-1	TRBJ1-1	NA	TGCGCCAGCAGCTTGGAAGTATGGCAGGGGGGCACTGAAGCTTTCTTT	CASSLEVWQGGTEAFF
TRBD1	TRBV7-2	TRBJ1-6	NA	TGTGCCAGCAGCGGACAGGCCCGGGATTCACCCCTCCACTTT	CASSGQARDSPLHF
NA	TRBV28	TRBJ1-4	NA	TGTGCCAGCAGTTTACTCCCCGGAGGGAACGAAAAACTGTTTTTT	CASSLLPGGNEKLFF
TRBD2	TRBV4-1	TRBJ2-3	NA	TGCGCCAGCAGCCCGGGACTAGGCTCAGATACGCAGTATTTT	CASSPGLGSDTQYF
NA	TRBV2	TRBJ2-1	NA	TGTGCCAGCGGTAGGAGTTTCGGGTACAATGAGCAGTTCTTC	CASGRSFGYNEQFF
TRBD1	TRBV5-1	TRBJ2-1	NA	TGCGCCAGCCGGCAGGGGGACAGGGAAAACAATGAGCAGTTCTTC	CASRQGDRENNEQFF
TRBD2	TRBV5-1	TRBJ2-5	NA	TGCGCCAGCAGCTTGGCGCCTAGCGGGGGCTGGGAGACCCAGTACTTC	CASSLAPSGGWETQYF
NA	TRBV7-6	TRBJ2-2	once	TGTGCCAGCAGCTTGCAGGGAACCGGGGAGCTGTTTTTT	CASSLQGTGELFF
NA	TRBV30	TRBJ1-6	NA	TGTGCCTGGAGTCGTCGGACACCACCCCTCCACTTT	CAWSRRTPPLHF
NA	TRBV4-3	TRBJ2-1	few	TGCGCCAGCAGCCATTCGCGGGACCAAACCAATGAGCAGTTCTTC	CASSHSRDQTNEQFF
TRBD1	TRBV27	TRBJ2-7	few	TGTGCCAGCAGCCCCTCGACAGGGGCCTACGAGCAGTACTTC	CASSPSTGAYEQYF